Shown below are 9 T cell receptor beta chains from a single sample sequenced in a study of blood T cell repertoires in COVID-19. Only in-frame clones appear in the TCRdb table, and some are missing; sequencing was by immunoSEQ multiplex PCR. The sample lists just over 95,000 clones; over 80% were seen once. The sample comprised peripheral blood. The receptors here all came from a man at least 80 years old with acute or convalescent COVID-19.

In its sample, this clone was seen once. This chain joins TRBV5-6 and TRBJ2-7, with TRBD2 as a possible D gene (6 bases). Germline CDR1 and CDR2: SGHDT and YYEEEE. This CDR3 has 13 amino acids. The V gene lost 3 bases and the J gene lost 5 bases, with 12 bases spanning the gap. CDR3 loop: CASSSRGFNEQYF. The DNA for the CDR3 is TGTGCCAGCAGCTCACGGGGGTTCAACGAGCAGTACTTC.

This chain links TRBV10-2 with TRBJ2-4, with 8 positions matching TRBD1. The CDR3 spans 16 residues. The trim removed 3 bases at V and 0 bases at J, leaving 4 bases unmatched. CDR1 and CDR2 (germline): WSHSY, SAAADI. The DNA for the CDR3 is TGCGCCAGCAGTGACGTGACAGGGGTAGCCAAAAACATTCAGTACTTC. Translating it yields CASSDVTGVAKNIQYF.

The chain has TRBV2 and TRBJ2-5; 11 bases agree with TRBD1. The CDR3 is made up of 14 amino acids. V trimming: 6 bases; J trimming: 4 bases; junction bases outside the gene matches: 4. Germline V gene sequence: CDR1 SNHLY, CDR2 FYNNEI. CDR3 DNA sequence: TGTGCCAGCAGGACCGGGACAGGGGGAGAGACCCAGTACTTC. It is translated as CASRTGTGGETQYF. Variable domain in full (rest from reference TRBV2 and TRBJ2-5): EPEVTQTPSHQVTQMGQEVILRCVPISNHLYFYWYRQILGQKVEFLVSFYNNEISEKSEIFDDQFSVERPDGSNFTLKIRSTKLEDSAMYFCASRTGTGGETQYFGPGTRLLVL.

The chain joins TRBV10-1 to TRBJ2-7, with 7 positions matching TRBD2. With 3 bases clipped from V and 2 bases from J, the junction kept 10 bases outside the gene matches. The CDR3 runs 16 residues. Germline values: CDR1 WNHNN, CDR2 SYGVQD (reference sequence). CDR3 amino acids: CASSEYGREQTYEQYF. DNA for the CDR3: TGCGCCAGCAGTGAATATGGGCGGGAGCAAACCTACGAGCAGTACTTC.

This chain joins TRBV6-4 and TRBJ1-4, with D unresolved. The CDR3 runs to 12 residues. Germline V gene lookup returns CDR1 MRHNA and CDR2 SNTAGT. Trimming cost V 6 bases and J 3 bases, with 5 bases left between them. CDR3: CASRSPNEKLFF. DNA for the CDR3: TGTGCCAGCAGGAGTCCTAATGAAAAACTGTTTTTT.

The chain uses TRBV6-5 and TRBJ1-1, with D possibly TRBD1 on 5 matching bases. CDR1 MNHEY and CDR2 SVGAGI come from the germline V gene. V shed 5 bases and J shed 1 base, with 8 bases lying between them. This CDR3 contains 13 residues. CDR3 region: CASSRGGNTEAFF. As DNA, the CDR3 is TGTGCCAGCAGTCGCGGGGGGAACACTGAAGCTTTCTTT.

This clone was counted a single time. CDR3 amino acids: CASSLVLGDYQPQHF. CDR3 nucleotides: TGTGCCAGCAGCTTAGTGTTGGGGGACTATCAGCCCCAGCATTTT. The chain employs TRBV7-2 and TRBJ1-5; the D gene is possibly TRBD1 (5 bases). This CDR3 spans 15 amino acids. Germline lookup yields CDR1 SGHTA and CDR2 FQGNSA. V shed 1 base and J shed 5 bases, with 12 bases lying between them.

In its sample, this clone was seen once. The chain combines TRBV5-1 with TRBJ2-4; a possible D gene is TRBD2 (5 bases). The germline V gene encodes CDR1 SGHRS and CDR2 YFSETQ. The CDR3 contains 15 residues. Deletions cut 4 bases from V and 0 bases from J, with 11 bases between. The CDR3 DNA sequence: TGCGCCAGCAGCACCGGGGAACTAGCCAAAAACATTCAGTACTTC. This encodes CASSTGELAKNIQYF.

The chain uses TRBV5-4 and TRBJ2-1; 10 bases agree with TRBD2. Looked up from germline, CDR1 is SGHNT and CDR2 is YYREEE (reference sequence). J lost 4 bases, V lost 4 bases, and 17 bases had no gene match. CDR3 size: 19 residues. CDR3 loop: CASSLRLGASGSGYNEQFF. The DNA for the CDR3 is TGTGCCAGCAGCCTCCGTCTTGGGGCTAGCGGGAGTGGGTACAATGAGCAGTTCTTC.